Included here is one TCR beta chain sequence, with context. The antigen is undetermined. Trimming removed 7 bases at V and 6 bases at J, with 15 bases between. The CDR3 is 14 amino acids. In germline, CDR1 is MNHEY, CDR2 SVGAGI. The data were taken from a study of OX40 agonist ivuxolimab in advanced cancers. Assay: immunoSEQ multiplex PCR; the TCRdb copy retains only in-frame clones and omits some. Among tens of thousands of clones listed, around nine tenths were seen once. Study-wide results and limits: Some nonresponders additionally presented with little normalized T-cell clonal expansion.

V gene TRBV6-5 combines with J gene TRBJ2-2, with D unresolved. This material consisted of CD4+ or CD8+ T cells sorted from blood, taken in a trial of the OX40 agonist ivuxolimab. The origin of this receptor is an adult with an advanced solid tumor such as melanoma, head and neck, liver or kidney cancer. The CDR3 spells CASIRRRDPGELFF. As DNA, the CDR3 is TGTGCCAGCATTAGACGTAGGGATCCCGGGGAGCTGTTTTTT.